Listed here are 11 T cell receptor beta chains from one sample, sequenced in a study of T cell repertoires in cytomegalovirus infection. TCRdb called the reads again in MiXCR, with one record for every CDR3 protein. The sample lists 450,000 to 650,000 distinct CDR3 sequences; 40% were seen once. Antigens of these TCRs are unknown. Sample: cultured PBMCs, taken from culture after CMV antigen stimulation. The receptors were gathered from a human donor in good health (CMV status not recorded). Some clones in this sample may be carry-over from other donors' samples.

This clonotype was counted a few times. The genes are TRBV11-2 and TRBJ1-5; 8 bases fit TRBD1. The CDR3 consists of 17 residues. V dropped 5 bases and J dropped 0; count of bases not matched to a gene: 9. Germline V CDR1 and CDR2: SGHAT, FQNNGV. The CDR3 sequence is CASSRDRTLGSNQPQHF. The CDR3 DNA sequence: TGTGCCAGCAGCCGGGACAGGACCTTGGGTAGCAATCAGCCCCAGCATTTT.

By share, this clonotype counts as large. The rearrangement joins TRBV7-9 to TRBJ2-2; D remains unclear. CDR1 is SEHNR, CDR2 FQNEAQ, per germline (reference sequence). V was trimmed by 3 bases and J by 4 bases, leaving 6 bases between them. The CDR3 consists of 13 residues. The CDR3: CASSFYSTGELFF. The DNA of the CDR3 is TGTGCCAGCAGCTTTTATAGCACCGGGGAGCTGTTTTTT.

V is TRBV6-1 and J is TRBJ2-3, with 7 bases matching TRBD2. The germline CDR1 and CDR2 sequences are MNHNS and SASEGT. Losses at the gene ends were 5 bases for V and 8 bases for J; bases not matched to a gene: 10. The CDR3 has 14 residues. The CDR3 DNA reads TGTGCCAGCAGTCCGGACCTCAGCGGGGTTACGCAGTATTTT. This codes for CASSPDLSGVTQYF.

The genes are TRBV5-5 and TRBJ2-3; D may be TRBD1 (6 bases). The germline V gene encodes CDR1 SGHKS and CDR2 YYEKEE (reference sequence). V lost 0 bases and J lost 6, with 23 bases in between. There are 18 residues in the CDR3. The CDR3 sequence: CASSLVLFGDTAGDTQYF. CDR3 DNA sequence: TGTGCCAGCAGCTTGGTCCTTTTCGGGGACACCGCTGGGGATACGCAGTATTTT.

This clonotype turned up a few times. CDR3 sequence (DNA): TGTGCCAGCGCTAGCGGGACTATTTACAATGAGCAGTTCTTC. It specifies CASASGTIYNEQFF. The chain has TRBV12-3 or TRBV12-4 and TRBJ2-1; 9 nucleotides agree with TRBD2. J gave up 4 bases and V 8 bases, and 6 bases lay outside the gene matches. This CDR3 is built from 14 residues.

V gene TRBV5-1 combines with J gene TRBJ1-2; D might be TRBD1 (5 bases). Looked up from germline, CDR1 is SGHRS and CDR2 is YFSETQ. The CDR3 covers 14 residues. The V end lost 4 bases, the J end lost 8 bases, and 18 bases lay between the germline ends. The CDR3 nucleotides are TGCGCCAGCAGCCTGACAGACACCATTGGGGGCTACACCTTC. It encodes CASSLTDTIGGYTF.

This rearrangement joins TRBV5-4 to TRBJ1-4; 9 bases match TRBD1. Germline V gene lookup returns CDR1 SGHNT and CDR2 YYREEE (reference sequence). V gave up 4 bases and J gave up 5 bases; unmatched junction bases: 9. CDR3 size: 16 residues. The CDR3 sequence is CASSRPGTGTNEKLFF. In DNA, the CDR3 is TGTGCCAGCAGCCGTCCCGGGACAGGGACAAATGAAAAACTGTTTTTT.

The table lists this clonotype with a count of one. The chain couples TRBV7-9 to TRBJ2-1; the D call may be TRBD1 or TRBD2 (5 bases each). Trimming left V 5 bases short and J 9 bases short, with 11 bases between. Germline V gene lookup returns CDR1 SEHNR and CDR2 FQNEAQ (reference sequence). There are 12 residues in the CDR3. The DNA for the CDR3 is TGTGCCAGCAGCCCGTGGGGGAGTGAGCAGTTCTTC. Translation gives CASSPWGSEQFF. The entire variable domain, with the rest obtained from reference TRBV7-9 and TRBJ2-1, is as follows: DTGVSQNPRHKITKRGQNVTFRCDPISEHNRLYWYRQTLGQGPEFLTYFQNEAQLEKSRLLSDRFSAERPKGSFSTLEIQRTEQGDSAMYLCASSPWGSEQFFGPGTRLTVL.

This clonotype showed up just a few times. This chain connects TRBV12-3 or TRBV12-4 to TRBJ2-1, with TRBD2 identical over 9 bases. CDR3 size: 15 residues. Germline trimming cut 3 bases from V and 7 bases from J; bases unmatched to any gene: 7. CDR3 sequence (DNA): TGTGCCAGCAGTTTTGGTAGCGGGAGATGGAATGAGCAGTTCTTC. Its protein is CASSFGSGRWNEQFF.

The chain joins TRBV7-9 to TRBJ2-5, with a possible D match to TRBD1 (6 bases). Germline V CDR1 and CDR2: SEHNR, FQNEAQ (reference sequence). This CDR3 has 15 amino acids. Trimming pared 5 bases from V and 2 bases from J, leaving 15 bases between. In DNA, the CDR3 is TGTGCCAGCAGCCCTAAAGACAGGTTTCAAGAGACCCAGTACTTC. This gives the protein CASSPKDRFQETQYF.

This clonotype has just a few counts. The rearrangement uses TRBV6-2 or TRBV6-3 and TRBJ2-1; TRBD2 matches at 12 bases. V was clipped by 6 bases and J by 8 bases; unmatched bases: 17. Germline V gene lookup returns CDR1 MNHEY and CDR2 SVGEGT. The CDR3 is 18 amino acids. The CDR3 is CASRGKGLAGPERDEQFF. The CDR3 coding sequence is TGTGCCAGCAGGGGAAAAGGACTAGCGGGACCCGAACGGGATGAGCAGTTCTTC.